This T cell receptor (beta chain) was captured in a study of circulating tumor DNA in untreated peripheral T-cell lymphoma. V gave up 0 bases and J gave up 3 bases; unmatched junction bases: 4. This CDR3 has 16 amino acids. Germline-derived CDR1 and CDR2 are WSHSY and SAAADI. Generated by immunoSEQ multiplex PCR, the TCRdb table keeps only in-frame clones and is missing some. The sample has about 10,000 clones; approximately 72% are singletons. V and J are TRBV10-2 and TRBJ2-7, with 11 bases matching TRBD1. Input material: tumor tissue. The source is a human donor with peripheral T-cell lymphoma. In DNA, the CDR3 is TGCGCCAGCAGTGAGTCGTTCGGGACAGGGGGCTACGAGCAGTACTTC. Its translation: CASSESFGTGGYEQYF.